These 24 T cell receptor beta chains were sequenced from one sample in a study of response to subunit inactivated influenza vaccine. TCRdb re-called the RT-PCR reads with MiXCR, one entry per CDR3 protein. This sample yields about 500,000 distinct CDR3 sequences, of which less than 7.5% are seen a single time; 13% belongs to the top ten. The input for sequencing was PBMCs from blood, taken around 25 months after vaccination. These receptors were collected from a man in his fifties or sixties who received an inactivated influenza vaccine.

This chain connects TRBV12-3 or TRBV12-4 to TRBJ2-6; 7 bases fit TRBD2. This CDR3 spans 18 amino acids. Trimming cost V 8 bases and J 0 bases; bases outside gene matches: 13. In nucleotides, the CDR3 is TGTGCCAGCTCCCCTCTGGCGGGGGTACTCTCTGGGGCCAACGTCCTGACTTTC. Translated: CASSPLAGVLSGANVLTF.

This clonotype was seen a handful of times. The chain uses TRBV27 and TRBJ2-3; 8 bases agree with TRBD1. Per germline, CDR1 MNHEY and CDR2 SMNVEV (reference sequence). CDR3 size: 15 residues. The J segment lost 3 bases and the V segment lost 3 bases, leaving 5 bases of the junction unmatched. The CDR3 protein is CASSFDRGGTDTQYF. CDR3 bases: TGTGCCAGCAGTTTTGACAGGGGAGGAACAGATACGCAGTATTTT.

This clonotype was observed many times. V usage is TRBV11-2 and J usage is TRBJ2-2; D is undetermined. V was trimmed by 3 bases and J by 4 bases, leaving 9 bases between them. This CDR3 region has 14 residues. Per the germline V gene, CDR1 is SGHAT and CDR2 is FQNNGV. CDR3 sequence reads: CASSFRGRTGELFF. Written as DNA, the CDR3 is TGTGCCAGCAGCTTTCGAGGCCGCACCGGGGAGCTGTTTTTT.

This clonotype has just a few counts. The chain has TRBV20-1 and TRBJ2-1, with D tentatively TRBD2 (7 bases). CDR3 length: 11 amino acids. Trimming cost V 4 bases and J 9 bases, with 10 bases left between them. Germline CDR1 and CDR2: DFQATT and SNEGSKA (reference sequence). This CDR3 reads CSAIRGGEQFF. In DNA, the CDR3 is TGCAGTGCTATTAGGGGGGGTGAGCAGTTCTTC.

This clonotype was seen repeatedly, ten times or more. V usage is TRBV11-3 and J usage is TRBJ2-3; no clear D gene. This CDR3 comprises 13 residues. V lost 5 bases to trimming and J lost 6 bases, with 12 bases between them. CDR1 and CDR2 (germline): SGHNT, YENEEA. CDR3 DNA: TGTGCCAGCAGCCAGGAAACCAGGGATACGCAGTATTTT. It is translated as CASSQETRDTQYF.

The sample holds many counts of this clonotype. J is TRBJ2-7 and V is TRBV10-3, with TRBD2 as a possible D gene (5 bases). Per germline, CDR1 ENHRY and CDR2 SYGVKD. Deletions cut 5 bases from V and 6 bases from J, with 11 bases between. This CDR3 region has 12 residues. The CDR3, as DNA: TGTGCCATCAGTCAACCGGACTCCGAGCAGTACTTC. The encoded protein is CAISQPDSEQYF.

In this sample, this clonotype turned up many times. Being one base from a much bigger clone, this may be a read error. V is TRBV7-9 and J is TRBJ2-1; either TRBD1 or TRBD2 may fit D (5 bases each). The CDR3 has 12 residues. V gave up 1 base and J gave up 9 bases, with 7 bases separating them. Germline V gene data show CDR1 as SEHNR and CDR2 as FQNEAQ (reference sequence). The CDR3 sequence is CASSLGGTEQFF. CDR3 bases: TGTGCCAGCAGCTTAGGGGGGACTGAGCAGTTCTTC.

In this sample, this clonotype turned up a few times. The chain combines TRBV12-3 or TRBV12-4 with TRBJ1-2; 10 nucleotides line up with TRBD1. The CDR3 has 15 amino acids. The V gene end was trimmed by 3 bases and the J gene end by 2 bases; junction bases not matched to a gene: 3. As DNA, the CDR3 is TGTGCCAGCAGTTTCAGGACAGGGGGAAACTATGGCTACACCTTC. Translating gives CASSFRTGGNYGYTF.

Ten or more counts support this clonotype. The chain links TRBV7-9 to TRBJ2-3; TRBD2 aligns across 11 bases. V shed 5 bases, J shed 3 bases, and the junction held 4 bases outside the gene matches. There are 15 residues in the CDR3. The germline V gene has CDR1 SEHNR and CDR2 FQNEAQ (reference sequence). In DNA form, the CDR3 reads TGTGCCAGCAGCCCACCTAGCGGGAGGACAGATACGCAGTATTTT. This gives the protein CASSPPSGRTDTQYF.

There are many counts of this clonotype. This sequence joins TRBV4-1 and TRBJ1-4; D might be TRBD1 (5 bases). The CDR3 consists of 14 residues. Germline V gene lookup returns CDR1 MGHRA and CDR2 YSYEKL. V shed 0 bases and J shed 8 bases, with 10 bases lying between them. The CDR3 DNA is TGCGCCAGCAGCCAAGATAACAGGCGGGAAAAACTGTTTTTT. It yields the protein CASSQDNRREKLFF.

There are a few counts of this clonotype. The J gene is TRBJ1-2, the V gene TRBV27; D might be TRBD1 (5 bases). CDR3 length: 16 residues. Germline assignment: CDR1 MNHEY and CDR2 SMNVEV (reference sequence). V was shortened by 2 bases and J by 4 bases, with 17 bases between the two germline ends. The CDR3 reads CASSLRSTGTFYGYTF. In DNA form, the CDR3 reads TGTGCCAGCAGTTTAAGGTCAACAGGTACTTTCTATGGCTACACCTTC.

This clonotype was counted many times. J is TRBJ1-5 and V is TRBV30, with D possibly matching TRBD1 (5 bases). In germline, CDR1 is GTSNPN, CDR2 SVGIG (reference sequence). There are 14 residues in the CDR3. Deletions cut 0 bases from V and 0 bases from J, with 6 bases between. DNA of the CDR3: TGTGCCTGGAGTGTTGGGGGTAGCAATCAGCCCCAGCATTTT. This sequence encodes CAWSVGGSNQPQHF.

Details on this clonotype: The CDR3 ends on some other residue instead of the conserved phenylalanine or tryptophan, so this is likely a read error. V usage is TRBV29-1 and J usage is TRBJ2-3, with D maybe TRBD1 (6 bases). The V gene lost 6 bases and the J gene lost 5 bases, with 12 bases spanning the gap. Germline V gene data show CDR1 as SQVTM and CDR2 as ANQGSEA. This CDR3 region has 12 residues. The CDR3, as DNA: TGCAGCGTAGACAGGTTTGGAGATACGCAGTATTAT. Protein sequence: CSVDRFGDTQYY.

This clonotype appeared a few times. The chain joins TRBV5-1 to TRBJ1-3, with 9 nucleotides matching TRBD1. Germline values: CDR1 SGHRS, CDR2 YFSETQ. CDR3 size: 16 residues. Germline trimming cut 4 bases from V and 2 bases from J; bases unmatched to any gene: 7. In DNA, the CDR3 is TGCGCCAGCAGCCTCGGGACAGGGAGGGCTGGAAACACCATATATTTT. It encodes CASSLGTGRAGNTIYF.

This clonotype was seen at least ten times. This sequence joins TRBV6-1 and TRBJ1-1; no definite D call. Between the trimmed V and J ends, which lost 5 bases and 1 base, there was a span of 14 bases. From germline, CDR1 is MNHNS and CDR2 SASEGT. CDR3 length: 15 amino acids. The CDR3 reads CASSPAWRANTEAFF. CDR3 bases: TGTGCCAGCAGTCCCGCTTGGAGGGCGAACACTGAAGCTTTCTTT.

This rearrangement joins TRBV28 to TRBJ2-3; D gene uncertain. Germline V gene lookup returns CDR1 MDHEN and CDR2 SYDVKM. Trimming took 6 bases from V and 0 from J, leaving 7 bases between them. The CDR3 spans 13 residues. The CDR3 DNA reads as TGTGCCAGCAGAAATCCTAGCACAGATACGCAGTATTTT. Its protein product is CASRNPSTDTQYF. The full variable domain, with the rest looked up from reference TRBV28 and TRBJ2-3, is DVKVTQSSRYLVKRTGEKVFLECVQDMDHENMFWYRQDPGLGLRLIYFSYDVKMKEKGDIPEGYSVSREKKERFSLILESASTNQTSMYLCASRNPSTDTQYFGPGTRLTVL.

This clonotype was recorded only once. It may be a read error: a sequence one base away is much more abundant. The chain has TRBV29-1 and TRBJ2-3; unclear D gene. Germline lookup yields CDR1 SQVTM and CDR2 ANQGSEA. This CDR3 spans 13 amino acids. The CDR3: CGAGDWGTDTQYF. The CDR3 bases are TGCGGCGCCGGAGATTGGGGCACAGATACGCAGTATTTT.

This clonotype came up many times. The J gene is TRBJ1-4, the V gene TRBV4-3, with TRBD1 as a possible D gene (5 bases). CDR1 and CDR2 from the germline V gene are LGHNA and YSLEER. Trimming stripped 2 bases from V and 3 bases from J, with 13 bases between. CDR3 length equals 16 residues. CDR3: CASSQRGREPNEKLFF. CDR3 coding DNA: TGCGCCAGCAGCCAAAGGGGCAGGGAGCCTAATGAAAAACTGTTTTTT.

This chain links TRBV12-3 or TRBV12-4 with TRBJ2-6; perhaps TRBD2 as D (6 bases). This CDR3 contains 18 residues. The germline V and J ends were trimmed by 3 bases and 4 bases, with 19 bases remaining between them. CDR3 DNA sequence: TGTGCCAGCAGTTTCCGATTACGTGGGGGGACCGGGGCCAACGTCCTGACTTTC. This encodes CASSFRLRGGTGANVLTF.

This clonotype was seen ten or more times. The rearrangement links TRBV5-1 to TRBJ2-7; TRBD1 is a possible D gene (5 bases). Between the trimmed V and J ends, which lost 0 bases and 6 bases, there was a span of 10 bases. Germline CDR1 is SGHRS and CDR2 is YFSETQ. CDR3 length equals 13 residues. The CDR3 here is CASSLEQGLEQYF. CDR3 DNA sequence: TGCGCCAGCAGCTTGGAGCAGGGCCTCGAGCAGTACTTC.

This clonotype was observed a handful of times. The CDR3 loop reads CSARTRRMTYEQYF. The CDR3, as DNA: TGCAGTGCCAGGACAAGGAGGATGACCTACGAGCAGTACTTC. The chain has TRBV20-1 and TRBJ2-7; D may be TRBD1 or TRBD2 (5 bases each). The ends were cut back, 6 bases at V and 2 bases at J, with 17 bases in the middle. Germline V gene data show CDR1 as DFQATT and CDR2 as SNEGSKA (reference sequence). The CDR3 loop spans 14 amino acids.

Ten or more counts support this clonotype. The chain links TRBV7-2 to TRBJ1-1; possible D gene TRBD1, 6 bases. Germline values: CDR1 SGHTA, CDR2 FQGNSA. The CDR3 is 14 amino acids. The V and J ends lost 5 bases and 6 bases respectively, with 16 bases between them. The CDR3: CASSLTGTRAEAFF. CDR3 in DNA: TGTGCCAGCAGCCTCACCGGGACAAGGGCTGAAGCTTTCTTT.

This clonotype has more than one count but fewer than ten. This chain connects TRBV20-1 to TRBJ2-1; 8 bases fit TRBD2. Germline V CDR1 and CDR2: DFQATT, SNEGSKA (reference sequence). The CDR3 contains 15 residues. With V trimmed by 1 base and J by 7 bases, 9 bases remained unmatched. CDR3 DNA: TGCAGTGCTAGAGTCCCCGGGACTAGAGCGAATGAGCAGTTCTTC. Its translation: CSARVPGTRANEQFF.

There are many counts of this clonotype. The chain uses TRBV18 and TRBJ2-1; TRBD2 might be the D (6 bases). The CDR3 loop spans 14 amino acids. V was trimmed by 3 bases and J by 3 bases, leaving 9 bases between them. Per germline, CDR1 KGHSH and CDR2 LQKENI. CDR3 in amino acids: CASSPASVYNEQFF. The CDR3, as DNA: TGTGCCAGCTCACCCGCTAGCGTCTACAATGAGCAGTTCTTC. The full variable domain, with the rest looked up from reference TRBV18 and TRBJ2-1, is NAGVMQNPRHLVRRRGQEARLRCSPMKGHSHVYWYRQLPEEGLKFMVYLQKENIIDESGMPKERFSAEFPKEGPSILRIQQVVRGDSAAYFCASSPASVYNEQFFGPGTRLTVL.